Listed below are T cell receptor beta chains from one sample, sequenced in a study of cytomegalovirus exposure and HLA in healthy donors. TCRdb's table, derived via immunoSEQ multiplex PCR, lists solely in-frame clones and lacks some. The specimen's table records 45,000 to 60,000 clones. Source material: PBMCs. The origin of the receptors is a woman aged 40 to 50 in good health and CMV-seronegative. Both conserved end residues are part of each CDR3.

V gene	J gene	CDR3 protein
TRBV13	TRBJ2-2	CASSLGADTGELFF
TRBV6-6	TRBJ2-6	CASSGQGAPGANVLTF
TRBV6-5	TRBJ2-1	CASSSDWSSYNEQFF
TRBV28	TRBJ2-7	CASRGGQGYRYEQYF
TRBV9	TRBJ2-1	CASSKMSGSSYNEQFF
TRBV15	TRBJ2-7	CATSRDRGTGNEQYF
TRBV10-3	TRBJ1-5	CAISDKSRGDDQPQHF
TRBV19	TRBJ2-7	CASSISGTGPHEQYF
TRBV2	TRBJ1-1	CASRATWFNTEAFF
TRBV7-2	TRBJ2-7	CASSLAAQSGRYEQYF
TRBV19	TRBJ1-5	CASSIGGQGFNQPQHF
TRBV19	TRBJ2-1	CASSITGGIYNEQFF
TRBV19	TRBJ2-3	CASTPSGGTSGGADTQYF
TRBV28	TRBJ2-1	CASSRGRGVNHEQFF
TRBV27	TRBJ2-3	CASSLDRDTQYF
TRBV28	TRBJ1-5	CASSLLPGLHSQPQHF
TRBV2	TRBJ1-6	CASSREEGNSPLHF
TRBV11-3	TRBJ1-1	CASSLGTGYDTEAFF
TRBV6-5	TRBJ1-1	CASRLTRAEIEAFF
TRBV27	TRBJ2-3	CASSLSGATDTQYF
TRBV28	TRBJ2-2	CASHSNTGELFF
TRBV7-2	TRBJ1-3	CASSSSPAGNTIYF
TRBV6-1	TRBJ1-2	CASSAGQGVYGYTF